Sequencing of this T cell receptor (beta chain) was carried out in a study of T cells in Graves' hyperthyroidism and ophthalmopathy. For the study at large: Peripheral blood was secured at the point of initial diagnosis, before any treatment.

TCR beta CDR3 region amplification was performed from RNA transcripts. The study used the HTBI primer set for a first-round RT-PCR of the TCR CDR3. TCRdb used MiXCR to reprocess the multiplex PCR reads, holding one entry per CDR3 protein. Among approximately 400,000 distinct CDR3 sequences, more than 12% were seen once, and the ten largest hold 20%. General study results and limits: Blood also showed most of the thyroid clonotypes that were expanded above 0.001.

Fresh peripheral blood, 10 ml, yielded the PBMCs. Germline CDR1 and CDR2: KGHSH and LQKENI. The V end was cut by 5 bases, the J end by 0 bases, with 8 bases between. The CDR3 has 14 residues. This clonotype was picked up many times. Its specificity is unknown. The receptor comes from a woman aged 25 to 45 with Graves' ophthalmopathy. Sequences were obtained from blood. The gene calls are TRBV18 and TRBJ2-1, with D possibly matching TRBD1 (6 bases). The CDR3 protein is CASSTGSSYNEQFF. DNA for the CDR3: TGTGCCAGCTCAACAGGGAGCTCCTACAATGAGCAGTTCTTC.